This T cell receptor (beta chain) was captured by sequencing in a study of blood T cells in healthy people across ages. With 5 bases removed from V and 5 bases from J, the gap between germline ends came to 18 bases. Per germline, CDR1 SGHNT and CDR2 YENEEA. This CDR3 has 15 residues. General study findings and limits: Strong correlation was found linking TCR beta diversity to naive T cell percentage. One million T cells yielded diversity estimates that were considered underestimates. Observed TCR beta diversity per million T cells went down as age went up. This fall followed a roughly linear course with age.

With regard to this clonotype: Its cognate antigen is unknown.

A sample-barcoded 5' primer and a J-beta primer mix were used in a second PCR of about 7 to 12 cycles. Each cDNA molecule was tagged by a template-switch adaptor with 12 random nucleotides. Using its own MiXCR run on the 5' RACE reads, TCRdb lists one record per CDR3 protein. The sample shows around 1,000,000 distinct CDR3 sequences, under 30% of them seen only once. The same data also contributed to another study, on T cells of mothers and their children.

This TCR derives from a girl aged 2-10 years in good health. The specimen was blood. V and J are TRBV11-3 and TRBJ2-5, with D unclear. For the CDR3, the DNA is TGTGCCAGCAGCCCCGTCTGGCAGGCCGTGGAGACCCAGTACTTC. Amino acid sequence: CASSPVWQAVETQYF.